This T cell receptor (beta chain) was identified during a study of T-cell memory formation after mild COVID-19 (dated by TCRdb to the early 2020s). In terms of the full investigation: TCR sequence clusters from the two donors were found to be largely donor specific. T-cell clones expanding and contracting after mild COVID-19 in a couple of donors were tracked by longitudinal TCRalpha and TCRbeta repertoire sequencing. Two young, previously healthy adult volunteers, one female and one male, were included in the cohort.

The research as a whole found: SARS-CoV-2 specificity was not confirmed for the second-wave clones peaking on day 37. Some responding clones were detected in pre-infection memory, which suggested that pre-existing cross-reactive memory T cells had joined the SARS-CoV-2 response. The study covered only a couple of mild cases, and larger cohorts including severe cases with pre-infection samples were considered necessary. Contracting CD4+ clones turned up mainly in the CM and EM memory subsets, whereas EMRA was where CD8+ clones were enriched. Balanced CD4/CD8 phenotypes were observed for clones contracting from day 15 to 85, whereas a bias towards CD4+ was observed for a second wave of clones expanding from day 15 to 37.

These reads were obtained on an Illumina NovaSeq 6000. Using 5'RACE with constant-segment primers, TCRalpha and TCRbeta cDNA libraries were constructed, with sample barcodes and unique molecular identifiers added in the process. RNA was extracted from every sample with Trizol reagent. Library amplification was performed in two PCR steps, and a second sample barcode and Illumina TruSeq adapters were introduced in the second step. Sequencing of the libraries was done on an Illumina NovaSeq, producing 2 x 150 bp paired-end reads. The published analysis was carried out like this. Demultiplexing of reads and collapsing into UMI-guided consensus sequences were performed with migec v1.2.7. Using mixcr v2.1.11, UMI consensuses were aligned to TRA and TRB V and J templates and then assembled into clonotypes. Clonotypes were classified as expanded or contracted when called significant by both edgeR and NoisET, with noise models trained on biological replicates. For edgeR calls, the cutoffs were a false discovery rate-adjusted p below 0.01 and a log2 fold-change threshold of 1. As an exploratory analysis of dynamics, max-normalized trajectories of the 1000 most abundant clonotypes were examined with PCA combined with hierarchical clustering. Separately sequenced CD4+ and CD8+ repertoires were used to assign the CD4 or CD8 phenotype of responding clones. TCRdb reran the public reads through fastp at Q25 and MiXCR, keeping productive beta chains. Entries are consolidated by CDR3 protein sequence, retaining the most common genes and DNA. These V and J calls rely on TCRdb rather than the paper's analysis. For this sample the table gives about 110,000 distinct CDR3 sequences, of which about 18% were detected only once. The biggest ten clones account for roughly 27% of the sample.

PBMCs were isolated by Ficoll-Paque density gradient centrifugation. This clonotype showed up just a few times. Its binding antigen is unknown. Qualities for individual bases were not recorded, and no much larger clone is one base off. The sequence was obtained from an adult woman who had mild COVID-19 (a few samples of this study predate the infection). The sample titles of this study are shuffled in the database, so cell type and time point are left out; the donor was told from shared clones. The sequencing input was PBMCs or a T cell subset sorted from them (not recorded which).

In nucleotides, the sequence is TGCAGCCCGAAAACCCGGGGACGGAGCTACGAGCAGTACTTC. It specifies CSPKTRGRSYEQYF. The rearranged segments are TRBV29-1 and TRBJ2-7; the D call is possibly TRBD1 or TRBD2, each sharing 5 bases. CDR3 length: 14 amino acids, cysteine to phenylalanine. Only the CDR3 part of the read is kept: 42 bases, read in frame from the first base. Trimming costs V 8 bases and J 3 bases, and their ends lie 20 bases apart. The germline V gene gives CDR1 as SQVTM and CDR2 as ANQGSEA.